The clone carrying this T cell receptor (beta chain) was counted a few times. The sample belongs to a study of spatial heterogeneity in lung cancer. Overall study context: Sequences of the beta chain were consistently detected in greater numbers than alpha-chain sequences. Combinations of a unique TCR and a UMI were tallied in raw reads, and on average each appeared more than ten times.

TCRdb called the 5' RACE reads again in MiXCR, with one record for every CDR3 protein. Of approximately 40,000 distinct CDR3 sequences listed, around 7.2% are singletons. CDR1 is MNHEY and CDR2 is SVGEGT in the germline V gene. Trimming removed 2 bases at V and 6 bases at J, with 17 bases between. There are 16 residues in the CDR3. Stated time point: sample taken at primary tumor resection. The cohort: 70 to 75 early-stage, untreated non-small cell lung cancer patients. Material for sequencing was whole RNA from tumor, nontumor lung or frozen PBMC, left unsorted. Sequenced material: PBMCs, taken at surgery. The chain has TRBV6-2 or TRBV6-3 and TRBJ2-1; D is uncertain. The clonotype originates from a male donor with early-stage non-small cell lung cancer. This CDR3 is CASSYSKGRVGNEQFF. Written as DNA, the CDR3 is TGTGCCAGCAGTTACAGCAAGGGCAGAGTTGGCAATGAGCAGTTCTTC.